Sequencing of this T cell receptor (delta chain) was carried out in a study of delta chains in infants with herpesvirus infections. Judged by abundance, this clone is large. Germline values: CDR1 TSWWSYY, CDR2 QGS. CDR3 length: 23 amino acids. The J segment lost 3 bases and the V segment lost 6 bases, leaving 34 bases of the junction unmatched. Gamma-chain- and delta-chain-specific primers converted PBMC RNA into TCR cDNA. TCRdb re-analyzed the RT-PCR reads via CATT. The table records a few hundred delta-chain clones, around 7% of them present only once. The sample in question was peripheral blood, obtained at time point 2 of longitudinal follow-up. This TCR derives from a human donor who was a Ugandan infant, either HIV-exposed or HIV-unexposed (not recorded which). This sequence joins TRDV1 and TRDJ1; 7 nucleotides align to TRDD3. Here the CDR3 reads CALGLPPYRPPVLGFSGADKLIF. In DNA, the CDR3 is TGTGCTCTTGGCCTCCCCCCCTACCGTCCCCCGGTACTGGGGTTCTCAGGGGCCGATAAACTCATCTTT.